These 25 T cell receptor beta chains were all obtained from the same sample, sequenced in a study of blood T cell repertoires in COVID-19 (dated by TCRdb to 2018 to 2021). Receptor amplification or capture employed the immunoSEQ multiplex PCR assay. TCRdb carries this immuneACCESS record with in-frame sequences only. Its versions omit some clonotypes, under half of them owing to an unresolved V gene in the studies checked, with the rest unexplained. The sample table lists roughly 250,000 clones, about nine tenths of them with a count of one. The ten largest account for 1.9% of the sample. Source material: PBMCs or T cells enriched from blood (not recorded which). The receptors come from a woman between 18 and 29 years old who had recovered from COVID-19.

This clone appeared a few times. V usage is TRBV14 and J usage is TRBJ1-2; D call uncertain. The CDR3 spans 15 residues. CDR1 and CDR2 from the germline V gene are SGHDN and FVKESK. The V gene lost 0 bases and the J gene lost 0 bases, with 8 bases spanning the gap. CDR3 sequence reads: CASSQDPRANYGYTF. Written as DNA, the CDR3 is TGTGCCAGCAGCCAAGATCCGCGAGCTAACTATGGCTACACCTTC.

The J gene is TRBJ1-5, the V gene TRBV5-5; possibly TRBD1 for D (5 bases). Trimming stripped 0 bases from V and 3 bases from J, with 13 bases between. The V gene's germline CDR1 is SGHKS and CDR2 YYEKEE (reference sequence). The CDR3 covers 16 residues. The CDR3 loop reads CASSLEAAGNNQPQHF. The DNA for the CDR3 is TGTGCCAGCAGCTTGGAGGCGGCAGGGAACAATCAGCCCCAGCATTTT.

V and J are TRBV5-1 and TRBJ1-4, with a tentative D call TRBD1 (6 bases). The V gene's germline CDR1 is SGHRS and CDR2 YFSETQ. The CDR3 contains 17 residues. V was cut by 1 base and J by 7 bases, with 20 bases left in between. The CDR3 loop is CASSLSPSTGGGEKLFF. Written as DNA, the CDR3 is TGCGCCAGCAGCTTGTCTCCGTCGACAGGAGGCGGTGAAAAACTGTTTTTT.

The J gene is TRBJ2-2, the V gene TRBV27; TRBD2 aligns across 14 bases. The junction had 12 bases not matched to a gene; V was cut back by 6 bases and J by 0 bases. The length of the CDR3 is 20 residues. Germline V gene data show CDR1 as MNHEY and CDR2 as SMNVEV (reference sequence). CDR3 nucleotide sequence: TGTGCCAGCAGCTCGCTTCGGACTAGCGGGAGGTTCGCGAACACCGGGGAGCTGTTTTTT. Protein sequence: CASSSLRTSGRFANTGELFF.

J is TRBJ2-3 and V is TRBV7-2; no definite D call. The CDR3 is made up of 14 amino acids. Germline lookup yields CDR1 SGHTA and CDR2 FQGNSA. Trimming removed 3 bases at V and 2 bases at J, with 9 bases between. The CDR3 is CASSFDSPTDTQYF. The CDR3 nucleotides are TGTGCCAGCAGCTTCGACTCACCCACAGATACGCAGTATTTT. Variable domain in full (rest from reference TRBV7-2 and TRBJ2-3): GAGVSQSPSNKVTEKGKDVELRCDPISGHTALYWYRQSLGQGLEFLIYFQGNSAPDKSGLPSDRFSAERTGGSVSTLTIQRTQQEDSAVYLCASSFDSPTDTQYFGPGTRLTVL.

As for this clone: Its ends do not fully match the called genes, so a read error is possible. The chain is built from TRBV5-8 and TRBJ1-2; TRBD1 matches at 7 bases. Per the germline V gene, CDR1 is SGHTS and CDR2 is YDEGEE. The CDR3 is 14 residues long. The DNA for the CDR3 is TGTGCCAGCAGACATACAGGGGTGGTCTATCGCTACACCTTC. Translated, it gives CASRHTGVVYRYTF.

Here the CDR3 DNA reads TGTGCCACCCGGACAGGGGGGCAGGATGGCTACACCTTC. Translation: CATRTGGQDGYTF. The chain uses TRBV10-3 and TRBJ1-2; 10 bases map to TRBD1. The length of the CDR3 is 13 residues. Per the germline V gene, CDR1 is ENHRY and CDR2 is SYGVKD. With 10 bases clipped from V and 6 bases from J, the junction kept 8 bases outside the gene matches.

The V call is TRBV7-2, the J call TRBJ2-5, with 8 positions matching TRBD1. Germline V gives CDR1 SGHTA, CDR2 FQGNSA. Germline trimming cut 2 bases from V and 3 bases from J; bases unmatched to any gene: 2. The CDR3 is 14 residues long. The CDR3 DNA follows: TGTGCCAGCAGCTTATGGACAGGGAAAGAGACCCAGTACTTC. Its translation is CASSLWTGKETQYF.

This rearrangement joins TRBV10-3 to TRBJ1-1; 7 positions agree with TRBD1. The CDR3 has 11 amino acids. CDR1 is ENHRY and CDR2 is SYGVKD in the germline V gene. V gave up 8 bases and J gave up 9 bases; unmatched junction bases: 6. CDR3 in DNA: TGTGCCATCGCCGACAGGGTGAAAGCTTTCTTT. Encoded protein: CAIADRVKAFF.

The chain carries TRBV27 and TRBJ1-2; the D gene is possibly TRBD1 (6 bases). Germline V gene lookup returns CDR1 MNHEY and CDR2 SMNVEV (reference sequence). The CDR3 consists of 15 residues. Trimming cost V 0 bases and J 6 bases, with 14 bases left between them. CDR3 sequence: CASSLSWGGLNGYTF. The CDR3 DNA follows: TGTGCCAGCAGTTTATCGTGGGGGGGCTTAAATGGCTACACCTTC.

J is TRBJ1-2 and V is TRBV27, with D perhaps TRBD1 (5 bases). The germline V gene has CDR1 MNHEY and CDR2 SMNVEV (reference sequence). The length of the CDR3 is 14 residues. The ends were cut back, 0 bases at V and 6 bases at J, with 11 bases in the middle. This chain's CDR3 is CASSLSVRAHGYTF. The CDR3, as DNA: TGTGCCAGCAGTTTATCGGTCAGGGCCCATGGCTACACCTTC.

The V gene is TRBV3-1 (or the pseudogene TRBV3-2), the J gene TRBJ1-3; weak D call: TRBD1 (5 bases). V dropped 2 bases and J dropped 0 bases, with 14 bases sitting between them. The germline V gene encodes CDR1 LGHDT and CDR2 YNNKEL (reference sequence). The CDR3 loop spans 17 amino acids. The CDR3 bases are TGTGCCAGCAGCCAATTGTACGGGGGAAGCTCTGGAAACACCATATATTTT. This gives the protein CASSQLYGGSSGNTIYF.

The chain employs TRBV29-1 and TRBJ2-3; D not resolved. The CDR3 covers 14 residues. V lost 3 bases to trimming and J lost 0 bases, with 10 bases between them. Looked up from germline, CDR1 is SQVTM and CDR2 is ANQGSEA. The CDR3 loop reads CSVEGRLSTDTQYF. As DNA, the CDR3 is TGCAGCGTTGAGGGCAGGCTTAGCACAGATACGCAGTATTTT.

Of note for this clone: At one of its ends the junction is not consistent with the germline gene, which may arise from a read error. The chain employs TRBV20-1 and TRBJ1-4; tentative D call: TRBD1 (5 bases). CDR1 and CDR2 (germline): DFQATT, SNEGSKA (reference sequence). The CDR3 sequence is 15 residues long. CDR3 residues: CSTSPVQGLREKLFF. CDR3 sequence (DNA): TGCAGTACTAGTCCTGTTCAGGGCCTGAGAGAAAAACTGTTTTTT.

The rearrangement links TRBV9 to TRBJ1-2, with a tentative D call TRBD1 (6 bases). V was pared by 4 bases and J by 5 bases, with 18 bases between. The V gene's germline CDR1 is SGDLS and CDR2 YYNGEE. This CDR3 is built from 15 residues. CDR3 residues: CASSPRQAPGYGYTF. In DNA, the CDR3 is TGTGCCAGCAGCCCGCGACAGGCCCCTGGGTATGGCTACACCTTC.

The sample holds one count of this clone. This sequence joins TRBV11-2 and TRBJ2-7; possible D gene TRBD1, 5 bases. The CDR3 sequence is 14 residues long. Germline CDR1 and CDR2: SGHAT and FQNNGV. V lost 1 base, J lost 3 bases, and 10 bases lay in between. The CDR3 here is CASSLGLGDYEQYF. CDR3 sequence (DNA): TGTGCCAGCAGCTTAGGGTTAGGGGACTACGAGCAGTACTTC.

The genes are TRBV13 and TRBJ2-3; TRBD2 matches at 10 bases. The CDR3 contains 15 residues. Trimming cost V 8 bases and J 1 base; bases outside gene matches: 6. Germline CDR1 reads PRHDT; CDR2 reads FYEKMQ (reference sequence). Here the CDR3 DNA reads TGTGCCAGCGAGCGGGGGGGTAGGGGCACAGATACGCAGTATTTT. Protein sequence: CASERGGRGTDTQYF.

This rearrangement joins TRBV29-1 to TRBJ2-7, with TRBD2 matching over 9 bases. CDR3 length: 14 amino acids. CDR1 is SQVTM, CDR2 ANQGSEA, per germline. V gave up 8 bases and J gave up 7 bases; unmatched junction bases: 15. The CDR3 nucleotides read TGCAGCACCGGCAGGACTAGCGCGTCGGGGGAGCAGTACTTC. It encodes CSTGRTSASGEQYF.

The genes are TRBV9 and TRBJ2-2, with 8 bases fitting TRBD1. Trimming cost V 3 bases and J 7 bases; bases outside gene matches: 5. CDR3 length: 14 amino acids. CDR1 and CDR2 from the germline V gene are SGDLS and YYNGEE. In DNA, the CDR3 is TGTGCCAGCAGCGGGGGACAGGACGACGGGGAGCTGTTTTTT. Translated, it gives CASSGGQDDGELFF.

The CDR3 sequence is CASRTDSDTQYF. CDR3 bases: TGTGCCAGCAGGACTGACTCAGATACGCAGTATTTT. V gene TRBV7-2 combines with J gene TRBJ2-3; no reliable D call. The germline V and J ends were trimmed by 6 bases and 4 bases, with 8 bases remaining between them. Germline CDR1 and CDR2: SGHTA and FQGNSA. The CDR3 has 12 residues.

This rearrangement joins TRBV11-2 to TRBJ2-3; D call uncertain. Germline CDR1 and CDR2: SGHAT and FQNNGV. Trimming removed 1 base from V and 6 bases from J, with 20 bases in between. The CDR3 is made up of 17 amino acids. The CDR3 protein is CASSLGLASNLVDTQYF. In DNA form, the CDR3 reads TGTGCCAGCAGCTTAGGGCTCGCCTCCAACCTGGTTGATACGCAGTATTTT.

The chain links TRBV6-4 to TRBJ1-5; D perhaps matches TRBD1 (5 bases). V was cut by 2 bases and J by 2 bases, with 13 bases left in between. There are 16 residues in the CDR3. In germline, CDR1 is MRHNA, CDR2 SNTAGT. The chain's CDR3 is CASSDRRGTCNQPQHF. CDR3 coding DNA: TGTGCCAGCAGTGACAGGAGGGGAACTTGCAATCAGCCCCAGCATTTT.

This chain joins TRBV19 and TRBJ1-5; 8 positions agree with TRBD1. Germline V gene data show CDR1 as LNHDA and CDR2 as SQIVND (reference sequence). V dropped 2 bases and J dropped 6; count of bases not matched to a gene: 3. CDR3 size: 14 residues. CDR3 coding DNA: TGTGCCAGTAGTATAAGGACAGGGACTCAGCCCCAGCATTTT. It encodes CASSIRTGTQPQHF.

CDR3 in amino acids: CSVAASYEQYF. The CDR3 coding sequence is TGCAGCGTAGCGGCCTCCTACGAGCAGTACTTC. The chain joins TRBV29-1 to TRBJ2-7; D possibly corresponds to TRBD2 (5 bases). CDR1 is SQVTM and CDR2 is ANQGSEA in the germline V gene. The CDR3 extends over 11 amino acids. V lost 6 bases and J lost 0, with 6 bases in between.

The chain employs TRBV5-5 and TRBJ1-1; no firm D call. The CDR3 is 13 amino acids. Trimming pared 3 bases from V and 1 base from J, leaving 7 bases between. The V gene's germline CDR1 is SGHKS and CDR2 YYEKEE (reference sequence). The CDR3 coding sequence is TGTGCCAGCAGCTGGAGGGCGAACACTGAAGCTTTCTTT. Its translation is CASSWRANTEAFF.